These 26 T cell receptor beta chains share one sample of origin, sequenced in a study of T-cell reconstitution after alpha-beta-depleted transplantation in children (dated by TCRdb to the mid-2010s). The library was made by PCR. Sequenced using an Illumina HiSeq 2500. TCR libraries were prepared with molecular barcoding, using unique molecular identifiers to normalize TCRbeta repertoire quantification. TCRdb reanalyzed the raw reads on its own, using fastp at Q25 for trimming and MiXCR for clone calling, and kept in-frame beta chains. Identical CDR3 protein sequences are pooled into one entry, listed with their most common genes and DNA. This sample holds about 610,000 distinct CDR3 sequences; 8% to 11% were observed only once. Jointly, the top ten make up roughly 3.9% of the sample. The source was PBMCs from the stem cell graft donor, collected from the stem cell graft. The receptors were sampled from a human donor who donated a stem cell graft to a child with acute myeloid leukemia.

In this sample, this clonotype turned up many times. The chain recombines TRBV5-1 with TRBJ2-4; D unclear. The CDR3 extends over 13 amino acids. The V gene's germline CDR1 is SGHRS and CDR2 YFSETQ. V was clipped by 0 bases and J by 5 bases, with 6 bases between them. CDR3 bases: TGCGCCAGCAGCTTGGCCCAGCAAAACATTCAGTACTTC. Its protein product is CASSLAQQNIQYF.

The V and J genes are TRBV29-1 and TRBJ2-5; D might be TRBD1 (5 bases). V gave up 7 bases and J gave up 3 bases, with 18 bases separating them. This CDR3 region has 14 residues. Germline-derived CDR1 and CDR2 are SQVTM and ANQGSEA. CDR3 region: CSAHLGAGKETQYF. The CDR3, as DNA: TGCAGCGCCCACCTAGGGGCAGGGAAAGAGACCCAGTACTTC. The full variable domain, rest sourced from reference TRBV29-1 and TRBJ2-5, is SAVISQKPSRDICQRGTSLTIQCQVDSQVTMMFWYRQQPGQSLTLIATANQGSEATYESGFVIDKFPISRPNLTFSTLTVSNMSPEDSSIYLCSAHLGAGKETQYFGPGTRLLVL.

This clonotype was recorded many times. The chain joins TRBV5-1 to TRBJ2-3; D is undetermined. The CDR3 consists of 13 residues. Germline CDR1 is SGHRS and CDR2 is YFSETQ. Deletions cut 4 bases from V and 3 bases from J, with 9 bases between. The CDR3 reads CASSGVSTDTQYF. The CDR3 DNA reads TGCGCCAGCAGCGGGGTATCAACAGATACGCAGTATTTT.

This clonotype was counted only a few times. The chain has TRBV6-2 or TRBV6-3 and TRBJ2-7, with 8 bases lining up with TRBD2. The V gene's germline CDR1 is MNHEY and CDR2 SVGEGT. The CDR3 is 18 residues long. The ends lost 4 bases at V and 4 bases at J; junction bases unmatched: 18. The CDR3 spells CASSFAGRGSGKVYEQYF. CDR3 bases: TGTGCCAGCAGTTTCGCAGGACGGGGTAGCGGGAAGGTTTACGAGCAGTACTTC.

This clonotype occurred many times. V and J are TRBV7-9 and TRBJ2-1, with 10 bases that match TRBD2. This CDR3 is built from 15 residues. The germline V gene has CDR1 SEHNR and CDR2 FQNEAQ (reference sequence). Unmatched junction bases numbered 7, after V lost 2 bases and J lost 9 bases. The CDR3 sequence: CASSLPSGSRGEQFF. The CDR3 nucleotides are TGTGCCAGCAGCTTACCTAGCGGGAGTAGAGGTGAGCAGTTCTTC.

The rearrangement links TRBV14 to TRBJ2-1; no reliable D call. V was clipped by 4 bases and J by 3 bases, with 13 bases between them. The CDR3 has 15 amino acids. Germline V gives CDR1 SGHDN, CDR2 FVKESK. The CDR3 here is CASSPGSVYYNEQFF. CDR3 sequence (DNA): TGTGCCAGCAGCCCGGGCAGTGTCTACTACAATGAGCAGTTCTTC. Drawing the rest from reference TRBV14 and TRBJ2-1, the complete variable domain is EAGVTQFPSHSVIEKGQTVTLRCDPISGHDNLYWYRRVMGKEIKFLLHFVKESKQDESGMPNNRFLAERTGGTYSTLKVQPAELEDSGVYFCASSPGSVYYNEQFFGPGTRLTVL.

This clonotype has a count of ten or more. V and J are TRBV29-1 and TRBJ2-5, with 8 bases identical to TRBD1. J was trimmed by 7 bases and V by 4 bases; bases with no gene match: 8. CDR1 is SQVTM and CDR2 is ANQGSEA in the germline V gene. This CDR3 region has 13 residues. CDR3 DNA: TGCAGCGTTGGACCGGGACAGGTATCGACCCAGTACTTC. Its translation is CSVGPGQVSTQYF.

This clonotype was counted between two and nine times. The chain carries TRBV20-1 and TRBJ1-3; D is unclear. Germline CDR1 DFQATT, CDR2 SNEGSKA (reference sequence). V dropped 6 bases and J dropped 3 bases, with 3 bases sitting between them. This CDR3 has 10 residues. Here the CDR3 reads CSAVGNTIYF. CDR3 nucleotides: TGCAGTGCGGTTGGAAACACCATATATTTT.

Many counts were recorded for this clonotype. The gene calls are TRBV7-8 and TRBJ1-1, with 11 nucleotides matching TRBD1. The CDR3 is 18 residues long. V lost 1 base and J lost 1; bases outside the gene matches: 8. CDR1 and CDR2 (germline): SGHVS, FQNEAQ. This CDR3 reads CASSLGRWTGGPNTEAFF. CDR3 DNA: TGTGCCAGCAGCTTAGGCCGCTGGACAGGGGGCCCGAACACTGAAGCTTTCTTT.

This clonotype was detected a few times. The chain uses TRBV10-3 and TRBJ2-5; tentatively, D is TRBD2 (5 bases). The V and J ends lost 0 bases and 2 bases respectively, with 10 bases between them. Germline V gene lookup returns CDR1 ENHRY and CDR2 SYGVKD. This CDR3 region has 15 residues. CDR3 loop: CAISESRGNQETQYF. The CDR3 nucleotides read TGTGCCATCAGTGAGTCTAGAGGGAATCAAGAGACCCAGTACTTC.

CDR3 bases: TGTGCCAGCAGCCAAGATCAGGCTAGCGGGCCCTACAATGAGCAGTTCTTC. Protein product: CASSQDQASGPYNEQFF. The gene calls are TRBV3-1 and TRBJ2-1; 8 bases match TRBD2. The CDR3 totals 17 residues. J was trimmed by 2 bases and V by 0 bases; bases with no gene match: 6. From germline, CDR1 is LGHDT and CDR2 YNNKEL (reference sequence).

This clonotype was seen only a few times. CDR3 sequence: CSVEQGEQYF. CDR3 sequence (DNA): TGCAGCGTTGAACAGGGCGAGCAGTACTTC. The V and J genes are TRBV29-1 and TRBJ2-7; a possible D gene is TRBD1 (5 bases). V was trimmed by 2 bases and J by 6 bases, leaving 5 bases between them. The CDR3 spans 10 residues. Germline V gene sequence: CDR1 SQVTM, CDR2 ANQGSEA.

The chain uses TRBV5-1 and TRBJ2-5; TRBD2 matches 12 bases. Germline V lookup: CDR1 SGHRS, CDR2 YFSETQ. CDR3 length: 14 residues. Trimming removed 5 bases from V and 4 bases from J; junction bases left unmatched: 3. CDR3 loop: CASRSGLAGETQYF. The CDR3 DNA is TGCGCCAGCAGGTCGGGACTAGCGGGAGAGACCCAGTACTTC.

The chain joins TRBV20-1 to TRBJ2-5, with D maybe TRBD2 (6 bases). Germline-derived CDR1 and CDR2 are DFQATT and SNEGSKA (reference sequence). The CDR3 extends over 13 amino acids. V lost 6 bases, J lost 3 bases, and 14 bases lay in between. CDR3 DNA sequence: TGCAGTGCACCCCCTAGCGCGAAAGAGACCCAGTACTTC. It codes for CSAPPSAKETQYF.

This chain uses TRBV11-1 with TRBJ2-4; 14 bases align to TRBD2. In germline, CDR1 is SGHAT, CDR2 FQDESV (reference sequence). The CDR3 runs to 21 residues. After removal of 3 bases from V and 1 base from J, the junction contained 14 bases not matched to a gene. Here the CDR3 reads CASSFLGEGLAGDRAKNIQYF. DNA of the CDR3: TGTGCCAGCAGCTTCTTAGGGGAGGGACTAGCGGGAGATCGCGCCAAAAACATTCAGTACTTC.

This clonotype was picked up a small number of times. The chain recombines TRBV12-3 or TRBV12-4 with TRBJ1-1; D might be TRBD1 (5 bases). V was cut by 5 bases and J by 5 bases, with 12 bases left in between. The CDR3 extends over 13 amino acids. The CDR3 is CASSLYDSTEAFF. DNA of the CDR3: TGTGCCAGCAGTCTTTACGACAGTACTGAAGCTTTCTTT.

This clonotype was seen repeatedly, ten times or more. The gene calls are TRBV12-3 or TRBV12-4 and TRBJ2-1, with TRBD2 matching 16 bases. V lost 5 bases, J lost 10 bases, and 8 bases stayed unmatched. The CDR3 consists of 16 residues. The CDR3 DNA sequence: TGTGCCAGCAGTATGGGGAAGGGACTAGCGGGAGGGGAGCAGTTCTTC. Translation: CASSMGKGLAGGEQFF.

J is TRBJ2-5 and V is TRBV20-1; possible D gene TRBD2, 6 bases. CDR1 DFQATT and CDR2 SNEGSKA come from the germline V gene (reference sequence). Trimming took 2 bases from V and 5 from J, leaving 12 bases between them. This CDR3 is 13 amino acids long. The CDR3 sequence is CSARTGLRETQYF. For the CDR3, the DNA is TGCAGTGCTAGAACGGGACTTAGGGAGACCCAGTACTTC.

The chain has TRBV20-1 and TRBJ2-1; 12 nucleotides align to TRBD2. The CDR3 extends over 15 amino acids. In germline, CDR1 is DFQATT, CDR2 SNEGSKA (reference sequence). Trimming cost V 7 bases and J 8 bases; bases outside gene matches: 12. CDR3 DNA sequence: TGCAGTGTCATGACTAGCGGGAGAATCCCCGATGAGCAGTTCTTC. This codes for CSVMTSGRIPDEQFF.

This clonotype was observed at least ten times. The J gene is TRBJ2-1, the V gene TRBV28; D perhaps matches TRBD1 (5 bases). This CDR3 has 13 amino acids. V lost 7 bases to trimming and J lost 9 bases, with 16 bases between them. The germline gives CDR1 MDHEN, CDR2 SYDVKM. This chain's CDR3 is CASTEAGRGEQFF. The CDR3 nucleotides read TGTGCCAGCACAGAGGCCGGAAGGGGTGAGCAGTTCTTC.

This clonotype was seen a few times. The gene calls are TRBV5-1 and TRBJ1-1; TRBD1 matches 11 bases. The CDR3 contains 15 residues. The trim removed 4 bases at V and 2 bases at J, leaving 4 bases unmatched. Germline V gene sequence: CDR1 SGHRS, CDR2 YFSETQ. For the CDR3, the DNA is TGCGCCAGCAGCATGCGGACAGGGGGCAACACTGAAGCTTTCTTT. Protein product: CASSMRTGGNTEAFF.

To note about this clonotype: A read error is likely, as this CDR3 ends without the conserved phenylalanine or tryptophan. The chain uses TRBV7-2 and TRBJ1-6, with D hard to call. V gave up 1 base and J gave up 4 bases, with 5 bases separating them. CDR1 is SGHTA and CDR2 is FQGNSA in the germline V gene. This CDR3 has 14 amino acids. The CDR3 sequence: CASSLGGYNSPLHC. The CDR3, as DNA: TGTGCCAGCAGCTTAGGAGGGTATAATTCACCCCTCCACTGT.

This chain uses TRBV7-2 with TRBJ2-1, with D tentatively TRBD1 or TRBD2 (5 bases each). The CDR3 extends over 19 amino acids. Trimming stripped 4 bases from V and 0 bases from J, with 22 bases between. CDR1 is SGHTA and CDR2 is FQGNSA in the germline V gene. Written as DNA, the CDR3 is TGTGCCAGCAGCTCTCCTGGGGGTTTCGAGAGTCGCTCCTACAATGAGCAGTTCTTC. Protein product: CASSSPGGFESRSYNEQFF.

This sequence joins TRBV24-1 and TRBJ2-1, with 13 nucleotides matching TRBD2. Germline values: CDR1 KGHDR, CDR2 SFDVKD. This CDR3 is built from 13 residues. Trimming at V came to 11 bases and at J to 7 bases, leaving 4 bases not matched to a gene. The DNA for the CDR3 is TGTGCCATAGGACTAGCGGGAGATAATGAGCAGTTCTTC. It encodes CAIGLAGDNEQFF.

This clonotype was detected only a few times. The DNA of the CDR3 is TGTGCCAGCAGCCAAGATCTGTCCCCCTCTATCGGGGAGCTGTTTTTT. Translation: CASSQDLSPSIGELFF. V gene TRBV3-1 combines with J gene TRBJ2-2, with D unclear. This CDR3 has 16 amino acids. The germline V gene encodes CDR1 LGHDT and CDR2 YNNKEL (reference sequence). The V and J ends lost 0 bases and 7 bases respectively, with 15 bases between them.

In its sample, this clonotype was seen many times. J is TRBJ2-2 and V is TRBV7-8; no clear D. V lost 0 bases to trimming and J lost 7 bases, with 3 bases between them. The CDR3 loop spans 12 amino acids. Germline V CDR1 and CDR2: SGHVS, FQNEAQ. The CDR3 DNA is TGTGCCAGCAGCTTAGCGATCGGGGAGCTGTTTTTT. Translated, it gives CASSLAIGELFF.